These 27 T cell receptor beta chains came from one sample sequenced in a study of response to subunit inactivated influenza vaccine (dated by TCRdb to the late 2010s). The library was prepared using RT-PCR. The sample was run on an Illumina HiSeq 2500. TCRdb reprocessed the public reads (quality trimming at Q25 with fastp, clone calling with MiXCR) and kept in-frame beta chains. CDR3 protein sequences are deduplicated, and each keeps its most common genes and DNA. The sample profile shows more than 700,000 distinct CDR3 sequences; 20% to 25% of them were found once. The ten largest account for 10% of the sample. The sample here was PBMCs from blood, taken around 5 days after vaccination. These receptors originate from a man aged 45-65 years who received an inactivated influenza vaccine. Donor details come from another sample of the same person, matched by shared clones.

V usage is TRBV27 and J usage is TRBJ2-7; D not resolved. V was pared by 0 bases and J by 2 bases, with 8 bases between. The germline V gene has CDR1 MNHEY and CDR2 SMNVEV (reference sequence). The CDR3 spans 14 residues. CDR3 nucleotides: TGTGCCAGCAGTTTATCGTCCACCCCCTACGAGCAGTACTTC. Translated, it gives CASSLSSTPYEQYF.

The J gene is TRBJ2-7, the V gene TRBV18, with 8 bases fitting TRBD1. The germline CDR1 and CDR2 sequences are KGHSH and LQKENI. The length of the CDR3 is 15 residues. V lost 3 bases and J lost 3; bases outside the gene matches: 7. CDR3 coding DNA: TGTGCCAGCTCACCGATACAGGGGGGCAGCTACGAGCAGTACTTC. It is translated as CASSPIQGGSYEQYF.

The gene calls are TRBV20-1 and TRBJ2-5, with D unresolved. The ends were cut back, 7 bases at V and 3 bases at J, with 9 bases in the middle. Germline lookup yields CDR1 DFQATT and CDR2 SNEGSKA (reference sequence). CDR3 size: 11 residues. The CDR3 is CSVRMKETQYF. The CDR3 nucleotides are TGCAGTGTCCGTATGAAAGAGACCCAGTACTTC.

This sequence joins TRBV11-2 and TRBJ2-7, with 7 bases fitting TRBD1. V lost 4 bases, J lost 0 bases, and 9 bases stayed unmatched. Germline values: CDR1 SGHAT, CDR2 FQNNGV. The CDR3 contains 16 residues. The CDR3 nucleotides read TGTGCCAGCAGCTCCGGGGACAGCTATAGCTCCTACGAGCAGTACTTC. It is translated as CASSSGDSYSSYEQYF.

There are many counts of this clonotype. This chain uses TRBV5-1 with TRBJ2-1, with a tentative D call TRBD1 (5 bases). Per germline, CDR1 SGHRS and CDR2 YFSETQ. Between the trimmed V and J ends, which lost 4 bases and 0 bases, there was a span of 14 bases. This CDR3 is built from 16 residues. The CDR3 spells CASSLGGAGSYNEQFF. For the CDR3, the DNA is TGCGCCAGCAGCCTTGGTGGGGCAGGCTCCTACAATGAGCAGTTCTTC. Using reference TRBV5-1 and TRBJ2-1 for the parts outside the CDR3, the full variable domain is KAGVTQTPRYLIKTRGQQVTLSCSPISGHRSVSWYQQTPGQGLQFLFEYFSETQRNKGNFPGRFSGRQFSNSRSEMNVSTLELGDSALYLCASSLGGAGSYNEQFFGPGTRLTVL.

For this clonotype: This could be a read error, since a much larger clone is one nucleotide away. V and J are TRBV12-3 or TRBV12-4 and TRBJ2-4; possibly TRBD2 for D (6 bases). Trimming took off 1 base at V and 9 bases at J, with 16 bases between the two ends. CDR3 length equals 15 residues. The CDR3 here is CASSLEETRGLIQYF. As DNA, the CDR3 is TGTGCCAGCAGTTTAGAGGAGACTAGGGGTCTCATTCAGTACTTC.

This clonotype was recorded at least ten times. The rearrangement links TRBV20-1 to TRBJ2-1, with TRBD2 identical over 12 bases. Per the germline V gene, CDR1 is DFQATT and CDR2 is SNEGSKA (reference sequence). V lost 3 bases and J lost 5; bases outside the gene matches: 14. There are 18 residues in the CDR3. CDR3 sequence (DNA): TGCAGTGCTAGTTATGATCCTAGCGGGAGGGTTAAGGACAATGAGCAGTTCTTC. Protein: CSASYDPSGRVKDNEQFF.

V and J are TRBV11-2 and TRBJ2-5; D unclear. Germline loops: CDR1 SGHAT, CDR2 FQNNGV. Trimming stripped 3 bases from V and 6 bases from J, with 8 bases between. The length of the CDR3 is 12 residues. CDR3 coding DNA: TGTGCCAGCAGCTTTGAAGGTCAGACCCAGTACTTC. Translation gives CASSFEGQTQYF.

This clonotype was seen a few times. In DNA, the CDR3 is TGTGCCAGCAGACTTAACAGGGGTTTCGGAAAACTGTTTTTT. Protein sequence: CASRLNRGFGKLFF. V usage is TRBV12-3 or TRBV12-4 and J usage is TRBJ1-4; 7 positions agree with TRBD1. The CDR3 loop spans 14 amino acids. V lost 6 bases, J lost 10 bases, and 11 bases stayed unmatched.

This clonotype was counted only a few times. This chain uses TRBV6-5 with TRBJ2-3; D possibly corresponds to TRBD1 (6 bases). The CDR3 loop spans 16 amino acids. V lost 2 bases and J lost 5, with 17 bases in between. In germline, CDR1 is MNHEY, CDR2 SVGAGI. CDR3: CASSYTPPGVVDTQYF. The DNA of the CDR3 is TGTGCCAGCAGTTACACCCCCCCAGGGGTTGTAGATACGCAGTATTTT.

The V and J genes are TRBV7-3 and TRBJ2-7, with 14 bases lining up with TRBD2. CDR1 is SGHTA and CDR2 is FQGTGA in the germline V gene. V dropped 0 bases and J dropped 0; count of bases not matched to a gene: 10. The CDR3 runs 20 residues. The CDR3 sequence is CASSLTPGLAGVGSSYEQYF. Written as DNA, the CDR3 is TGTGCCAGCAGCTTAACCCCGGGACTAGCGGGAGTCGGTAGCTCCTACGAGCAGTACTTC.

This clonotype was observed at least ten times. This chain connects TRBV20-1 to TRBJ1-1, with D uncertain. V lost 3 bases and J 0 bases, leaving 14 bases between the germline ends. Germline V gene data show CDR1 as DFQATT and CDR2 as SNEGSKA (reference sequence). The CDR3 extends over 15 amino acids. The CDR3 loop reads CSASRKGTMNTEAFF. As DNA, the CDR3 is TGCAGTGCTAGTAGAAAGGGAACCATGAACACTGAAGCTTTCTTT.

The V and J genes are TRBV12-3 or TRBV12-4 and TRBJ1-1; no reliable D call. Trimming pared 1 base from V and 11 bases from J, leaving 14 bases between. The CDR3 runs 13 residues. The CDR3 DNA follows: TGTGCCAGCAGTTTAGGGGCCGGATTACAGGCTTTCTTT. It codes for CASSLGAGLQAFF.

The table lists this clonotype with a few counts. The chain recombines TRBV4-1 with TRBJ2-2; possibly TRBD1 or TRBD2 for D (5 bases each). From germline, CDR1 is MGHRA and CDR2 YSYEKL. The CDR3 loop spans 15 amino acids. V lost 1 base to trimming and J lost 3 bases, with 9 bases between them. The CDR3 reads CASSQVGPYTGELFF. The CDR3 DNA follows: TGCGCCAGCAGCCAAGTGGGACCATACACCGGGGAGCTGTTTTTT.

This clonotype was counted a few times. The genes are TRBV7-2 and TRBJ2-7, with D perhaps TRBD2 (5 bases). Trimming cost V 8 bases and J 3 bases, with 14 bases left between them. The CDR3 is made up of 13 amino acids. Germline V CDR1 and CDR2: SGHTA, FQGNSA. The CDR3 region has the DNA TGTGCCAGCGCGGGTCTAGGTCGCTACGAGCAGTACTTC. Its translation: CASAGLGRYEQYF. Drawing the rest from reference TRBV7-2 and TRBJ2-7, the complete variable domain is GAGVSQSPSNKVTEKGKDVELRCDPISGHTALYWYRQSLGQGLEFLIYFQGNSAPDKSGLPSDRFSAERTGGSVSTLTIQRTQQEDSAVYLCASAGLGRYEQYFGPGTRLTVT.

The rearrangement joins TRBV7-2 to TRBJ1-1; TRBD1 aligns across 7 bases. Per germline, CDR1 SGHTA and CDR2 FQGNSA. Trimming at V came to 4 bases and at J to 4 bases, leaving 15 bases not matched to a gene. The CDR3 sequence is 17 residues long. In nucleotides, the CDR3 is TGTGCCAGCAGCTCGAACTTTGTAGGGGGCCCGGGCACTGAAGCTTTCTTT. It translates to CASSSNFVGGPGTEAFF. Full variable domain (remainder filled in from reference TRBV7-2 and TRBJ1-1): GAGVSQSPSNKVTEKGKDVELRCDPISGHTALYWYRQSLGQGLEFLIYFQGNSAPDKSGLPSDRFSAERTGGSVSTLTIQRTQQEDSAVYLCASSSNFVGGPGTEAFFGQGTRLTVV.

The chain links TRBV28 to TRBJ2-5; 10 bases are a match to TRBD2. This CDR3 is built from 16 residues. Trimming took 1 base from V and 5 from J; bases not matched to a gene: 7. Germline assignment: CDR1 MDHEN and CDR2 SYDVKM. The CDR3 DNA reads TGTGCCAGCAGTTTATCCAGCGGGGGGGCCCGTGAGACCCAGTACTTC. Its translation is CASSLSSGGARETQYF.

A few counts support this clonotype. This rearrangement joins TRBV7-9 to TRBJ2-7; 7 nucleotides agree with TRBD1. CDR1 and CDR2 (germline): SEHNR, FQNEAQ (reference sequence). This CDR3 has 14 residues. V was clipped by 4 bases and J by 0 bases; unmatched bases: 3. CDR3 bases: TGTGCCAGCAGCTCAGACAGGGACTCCTACGAGCAGTACTTC. As protein: CASSSDRDSYEQYF.

Only a few counts were recorded for this clonotype. The rearrangement uses TRBV12-3 or TRBV12-4 and TRBJ2-2; D possibly uses TRBD1 or TRBD2 (5 bases each). The CDR3 is 15 residues long. The V gene lost 3 bases and the J gene lost 5 bases, with 13 bases spanning the gap. This chain's CDR3 is CASSFEPGSTGELFF. The CDR3 DNA reads TGTGCCAGCAGTTTCGAGCCAGGGAGTACCGGGGAGCTGTTTTTT.

This clonotype showed up just a few times. The chain is built from TRBV15 and TRBJ2-7; no clear D. V shed 1 base and J shed 6 bases, with 10 bases lying between them. CDR1 is LNHNV, CDR2 YYDKDF, per germline (reference sequence). CDR3 size: 13 residues. For the CDR3, the DNA is TGTGCCACCAGCAGAGGAATCGCGAGCGAGCAGTACTTC. This translates into CATSRGIASEQYF. Based on the CDR3 plus reference TRBV15 and TRBJ2-7, the full variable domain is DAMVIQNPRYQVTQFGKPVTLSCSQTLNHNVMYWYQQKSSQAPKLLFHYYDKDFNNEADTPDNFQSRRPNTSFCFLDIRSPGLGDTAMYLCATSRGIASEQYFGPGTRLTVT.

V is TRBV6-1 and J is TRBJ2-1, with 8 bases fitting TRBD2. The CDR3 sequence is 16 residues long. Trimming at V came to 6 bases and at J to 6 bases, leaving 13 bases not matched to a gene. Looked up from germline, CDR1 is MNHNS and CDR2 is SASEGT. Written as DNA, the CDR3 is TGTGCCAGCAGGGCGATAGCGGGACTAGGAGGCAATGAGCAGTTCTTC. This gives the protein CASRAIAGLGGNEQFF.

This rearrangement joins TRBV6-2 or TRBV6-3 to TRBJ1-2; 9 positions agree with TRBD1. Germline V gives CDR1 MNHEY, CDR2 SVGEGT. The V segment lost 2 bases and the J segment 3 bases; nucleotides outside the gene matches: 16. The CDR3 sequence is 19 residues long. CDR3 amino acids: CASSYTAQAGQGFYYGYTF. CDR3 sequence (DNA): TGTGCCAGCAGTTACACGGCTCAAGCTGGACAGGGGTTCTACTATGGCTACACCTTC.

This clonotype was detected a few times. The chain has TRBV4-2 and TRBJ2-7, with 15 bases lining up with TRBD2. This CDR3 is 19 amino acids long. Germline assignment: CDR1 LGHNA and CDR2 YNFKEQ. Trimming took 3 bases from V and 2 from J; bases not matched to a gene: 11. The CDR3 DNA sequence: TGTGCCAGCAGCCAGGTACCGGGACTAGCGGGAGGAGAGACCTACGAGCAGTACTTC. It codes for CASSQVPGLAGGETYEQYF.

V gene TRBV20-1 combines with J gene TRBJ2-7, with TRBD2 as a possible D gene (6 bases). The CDR3 is 13 residues long. V was pared by 6 bases and J by 2 bases, with 14 bases between. Germline V gene data show CDR1 as DFQATT and CDR2 as SNEGSKA (reference sequence). The CDR3 region has the DNA TGCAGTGCCGCGGCGGGGACCCCCTACGAGCAGTACTTC. Its protein product is CSAAAGTPYEQYF.

This chain joins TRBV5-1 and TRBJ1-1; D remains unclear. The V end was cut by 5 bases, the J end by 8 bases, with 13 bases between. This CDR3 spans 12 amino acids. Germline CDR1 SGHRS, CDR2 YFSETQ. CDR3 DNA: TGCGCCAGCAGTCAAACTAGGAACGAAGCTTTCTTT. Its protein product is CASSQTRNEAFF.

This clonotype was seen more than once but under ten times. J is TRBJ2-1 and V is TRBV20-1; no clear D. Trimming shortened V by 3 bases and J by 6 bases, and 15 bases separated the two germline ends. The CDR3 sequence is 14 residues long. Germline CDR1 reads DFQATT; CDR2 reads SNEGSKA (reference sequence). CDR3 sequence (DNA): TGCAGTGCTAGTATGGTAGTCGGATCCAATGAGCAGTTCTTC. Protein product: CSASMVVGSNEQFF.

This clonotype occurred a few times. The chain couples TRBV5-5 to TRBJ1-6; D ambiguous. Germline V lookup: CDR1 SGHKS, CDR2 YYEKEE (reference sequence). Trimming cost V 0 bases and J 0 bases, with 10 bases left between them. This CDR3 is 17 amino acids long. CDR3 nucleotide sequence: TGTGCCAGCAGCTTGGACCTTTTGAGCTCCTATAATTCACCCCTCCACTTT. Protein product: CASSLDLLSSYNSPLHF.